The 2 T cell receptor beta chains below all came from one sample that was sequenced in a study of T-cell reconstitution after alpha-beta-depleted transplantation in children. Preparing the TCRbeta library involved the use of unique molecular identifiers. One entry per CDR3 protein, called by TCRdb with MiXCR from the PCR reads. The data hold some 240,000 distinct CDR3 sequences, with approximately 12% observed a single time. This material consisted of PBMCs from the stem cell graft donor, taken from the stem cell graft. These receptors all stem from a human donor who donated a stem cell graft to a child with acute lymphoblastic leukemia.

This clonotype was recorded many times. The chain carries TRBV11-2 and TRBJ1-1; D is uncertain. This CDR3 region has 12 residues. V was trimmed by 5 bases and J by 6 bases, leaving 10 bases between them. CDR1 and CDR2 from the germline V gene are SGHAT and FQNNGV. Here the CDR3 DNA reads TGTGCCAGCAGCCCCCGTGCAGCTGAAGCTTTCTTT. It is translated as CASSPRAAEAFF.

This chain connects TRBV20-1 to TRBJ2-3; TRBD1 might be the D (5 bases). With 3 bases removed from V and 1 base from J, the gap between germline ends came to 8 bases. This CDR3 region has 13 residues. The germline gives CDR1 DFQATT, CDR2 SNEGSKA (reference sequence). The CDR3 region is CSARKQGTDTQYF. The DNA of the CDR3 is TGCAGTGCTAGGAAACAGGGCACAGATACGCAGTATTTT.